These 32 T cell receptor beta chains share one sample of origin, sequenced in a study of blood T cells in healthy people across ages. Combining a sample-barcoded 5' primer with a J-beta primer mix, a second PCR ran for 7 to 11 cycles. MiXCR, applied by TCRdb to the 5' RACE reads, yields one record per CDR3 protein. Altogether 1.5 million to 2 million distinct CDR3 sequences are present, about 28% being singletons, with the ten largest covering roughly 8%. Sequenced material: blood. Receptors originate from a woman younger than 45 in good health.

The gene calls are TRBV5-1 and TRBJ2-1, with TRBD2 matching over 13 bases. With the DNA end fitting TRBJ2-7 better, the J assignment may be wrong. Looked up from germline, CDR1 is SGHRS and CDR2 is YFSETQ. This CDR3 is built from 18 residues. This CDR3 is CASSSPLGLAGPYNEQYF. As DNA, the CDR3 is TGCGCCAGCAGCTCCCCCCTGGGACTAGCGGGGCCATACAATGAGCAGTACTTC.

The V gene is TRBV5-1, the J gene TRBJ2-3; the match to TRBD2 covers 12 bases. This CDR3 comprises 16 residues. CDR1 and CDR2 from the germline V gene are SGHRS and YFSETQ. V lost 0 bases and J lost 4; bases outside the gene matches: 3. The CDR3 DNA reads TGCGCCAGCAGCTTGGTGCCTAGCGGGGGGGCAGATACGCAGTATTTT. This codes for CASSLVPSGGADTQYF.

This chain joins TRBV11-1 and TRBJ2-5; 7 positions agree with TRBD1. The CDR3 length is 21 residues. Germline V gene sequence: CDR1 SGHAT, CDR2 FQDESV (reference sequence). V trimming: 5 bases; J trimming: 2 bases; junction bases outside the gene matches: 26. CDR3 residues: CASSQNKPGRKGTELQETQYF. For the CDR3, the DNA is TGTGCCAGCAGCCAGAACAAGCCCGGTCGGAAAGGGACAGAGCTTCAAGAGACCCAGTACTTC.

The V and J genes are TRBV20-1 and TRBJ2-7; 9 positions match TRBD2. After removal of 5 bases from V and 1 base from J, the junction contained 9 bases not matched to a gene. The CDR3 covers 15 residues. The germline CDR1 and CDR2 sequences are DFQATT and SNEGSKA (reference sequence). The CDR3 sequence: CSAAGGSRLSYEQYF. The CDR3 nucleotides are TGCAGTGCTGCGGGAGGGAGTCGACTTTCCTACGAGCAGTACTTC.

This clonotype was observed a few times. The chain has TRBV30 and TRBJ1-2; no clear D. Germline V gene data show CDR1 as GTSNPN and CDR2 as SVGIG (reference sequence). The CDR3 is 14 amino acids. Trimming left V 1 base short and J 0 bases short, with 9 bases between. In DNA, the CDR3 is TGTGCCTGGAGTGACCTCTTGACTAACTATGGCTACACCTTC. It yields the protein CAWSDLLTNYGYTF.

V and J are TRBV6-5 and TRBJ2-7, with TRBD2 matching 7 bases. J was trimmed by 0 bases and V by 4 bases; bases with no gene match: 6. This CDR3 has 15 amino acids. Looked up from germline, CDR1 is MNHEY and CDR2 is SVGAGI. The CDR3 protein is CASSSTGTTSYEQYF. The CDR3 coding sequence is TGTGCCAGCAGTTCGACCGGGACTACCTCCTACGAGCAGTACTTC.

This clonotype was seen more than once but under ten times. The genes are TRBV30 and TRBJ1-5, with D maybe TRBD1 (6 bases). V lost 4 bases and J lost 7, with 14 bases in between. The CDR3 loop spans 13 amino acids. Looked up from germline, CDR1 is GTSNPN and CDR2 is SVGIG (reference sequence). For the CDR3, the DNA is TGTGCCTGGACACAGGGAGAGGAGCAGCCCCAGCATTTT. It encodes CAWTQGEEQPQHF. Filled out from reference TRBV30 and TRBJ1-5, the complete variable domain reads SQTIHQWPATLVQPVGSPLSLECTVEGTSNPNLYWYRQAAGRGLQLLFYSVGIGQISSEVPQNLSASRPQDRQFILSSKKLLLSDSGFYLCAWTQGEEQPQHFGDGTRLSIL.

The table lists this clonotype with a few counts. The chain carries TRBV9 and TRBJ2-7; either TRBD1 or TRBD2 may supply D (5 bases each). The germline CDR1 and CDR2 sequences are SGDLS and YYNGEE. The CDR3 is 14 residues long. With 4 bases removed from V and 0 bases from J, the gap between germline ends came to 11 bases. This chain's CDR3 is CASSRGEHSYEQYF. The CDR3, as DNA: TGTGCCAGCAGCCGAGGGGAGCACTCCTACGAGCAGTACTTC.

At least ten counts were recorded for this clonotype. The chain carries TRBV6-5 and TRBJ2-6, with no clear D. Germline loops: CDR1 MNHEY, CDR2 SVGAGI. This CDR3 region has 15 residues. The ends were cut back, 5 bases at V and 0 bases at J, with 8 bases in the middle. This CDR3 reads CASSPTTSGANVLTF. The CDR3 DNA sequence: TGTGCCAGCAGTCCGACCACCTCTGGGGCCAACGTCCTGACTTTC.

This chain links TRBV20-1 with TRBJ2-3, with 7 bases matching TRBD1. J lost 2 bases, V lost 4 bases, and 9 bases had no gene match. Germline V gives CDR1 DFQATT, CDR2 SNEGSKA (reference sequence). The CDR3 runs 15 residues. The chain's CDR3 is CSAKDRVTPTDTQYF. DNA of the CDR3: TGCAGTGCTAAAGACAGGGTCACTCCCACAGATACGCAGTATTTT.

The rearrangement links TRBV6-6 to TRBJ2-5, with D uncertain. With 2 bases removed from V and 7 bases from J, the gap between germline ends came to 14 bases. Germline assignment: CDR1 MNHNY and CDR2 SVGAGI (reference sequence). This CDR3 has 14 amino acids. In nucleotides, the CDR3 is TGTGCCAGCAGTTACGCCGACACCTCAGGGACCCAGTACTTC. Its protein is CASSYADTSGTQYF.

At least ten counts were recorded for this clonotype. This rearrangement joins TRBV5-6 to TRBJ2-1, with 9 bases that match TRBD2. V shed 8 bases and J 2 bases; nucleotides not matched to a gene: 5. This CDR3 contains 14 residues. Germline lookup yields CDR1 SGHDT and CDR2 YYEEEE. The CDR3 reads CARYWTSAYNEQFF. The DNA for the CDR3 is TGTGCCAGATACTGGACTAGCGCCTACAATGAGCAGTTCTTC.

This chain connects TRBV21-1 to TRBJ2-7. TRBV21-1 is tagged as a pseudogene. This CDR3 comprises 14 residues. Here the CDR3 reads CASSKEVSTYEQYF. The CDR3 DNA sequence: TGTGCCAGCAGCAAAGAGGTCTCTACCTACGAGCAGTACTTC.

This clonotype was seen a handful of times. The V and J genes are TRBV20-1 and TRBJ1-3, with D unresolved. This CDR3 has 13 amino acids. The germline V gene encodes CDR1 DFQATT and CDR2 SNEGSKA (reference sequence). Trimming stripped 1 base from V and 0 bases from J, with 4 bases between. This chain's CDR3 is CSARGSSGNTIYF. The DNA for the CDR3 is TGCAGTGCTAGAGGCAGCTCTGGAAACACCATATATTTT.

Only a few counts were recorded for this clonotype. CDR3 amino acids: CASSPGGQREFF. Here the CDR3 DNA reads TGTGCCAGCAGCCCCGGAGGACAGAGAGAGTTCTTC. This sequence joins TRBV14 and TRBJ2-1; D is perhaps TRBD1 (6 bases). Between the trimmed V and J ends, which lost 4 bases and 14 bases, there was a span of 15 bases. Germline assignment: CDR1 SGHDN and CDR2 FVKESK. The CDR3 is 12 residues long. The variable domain in full, with the rest retrieved from reference TRBV14 and TRBJ2-1, is EAGVTQFPSHSVIEKGQTVTLRCDPISGHDNLYWYRRVMGKEIKFLLHFVKESKQDESGMPNNRFLAERTGGTYSTLKVQPAELEDSGVYFCASSPGGQREFFGPGTRLTVL.

This chain connects TRBV9 to TRBJ2-5, with 12 bases matching TRBD2. Trimming took 0 bases from V and 4 from J; bases not matched to a gene: 4. CDR1 SGDLS and CDR2 YYNGEE come from the germline V gene. The CDR3 is made up of 16 amino acids. The CDR3 loop reads CASSVVASGGAETQYF. The CDR3 DNA sequence: TGTGCCAGCAGCGTAGTCGCTAGCGGGGGGGCAGAGACCCAGTACTTC.

A word on this clonotype: At one end, the junction sequence differs from germline, possibly due to a read error. The chain has TRBV18 and TRBJ2-7, with TRBD2 matching 8 bases. The length of the CDR3 is 16 residues. Germline assignment: CDR1 KGHSH and CDR2 LQKENI. CDR3 coding DNA: TGTGCCAGCTCACCCGGTAGTAGCGGGAATCGCTACGAGCAGTGCTTC. It is translated as CASSPGSSGNRYEQCF.

This clonotype occurred a few times. V usage is TRBV6-2 or TRBV6-3 and J usage is TRBJ1-2, with D perhaps TRBD1 (6 bases). The germline V gene encodes CDR1 MNHEY and CDR2 SVGEGT. CDR3 length: 14 amino acids. V was pared by 7 bases and J by 4 bases, with 16 bases between. The CDR3 bases are TGTGCCAGCACGGAACTGGACAGACGCTATGGCTACACCTTC. Amino acid sequence: CASTELDRRYGYTF.

This clonotype was observed a handful of times. Mismatch with germline at one junction end may stem from a read error. The chain employs TRBV7-2 and TRBJ2-1, with 7 bases identical to TRBD2. This CDR3 is 17 amino acids long. Germline loops: CDR1 SGHTA, CDR2 FQGNSA. In DNA form, the CDR3 reads TGTTCCAGCAGCTCGGGACTACCATTGAGCTCCTACAATGAGCAGTTCTTC. Translation gives CSSSSGLPLSSYNEQFF.

This clonotype was detected ten times or more. This chain uses TRBV10-3 with TRBJ1-6, with 7 bases fitting TRBD1. The CDR3 contains 14 residues. Looked up from germline, CDR1 is ENHRY and CDR2 is SYGVKD. The V gene end was trimmed by 6 bases and the J gene end by 5 bases; junction bases not matched to a gene: 4. CDR3 coding DNA: TGTGCCATCAGCCGAGACAGGGATAATTCACCCCTCCACTTT. The encoded protein is CAISRDRDNSPLHF.

This clonotype occurred a few times. A much larger clone differs by one base, so this may be a read error. This chain links TRBV29-1 with TRBJ2-7; D is unresolved. V was pared by 6 bases and J by 5 bases, with 17 bases between. The CDR3 is 13 amino acids. The germline gives CDR1 SQVTM, CDR2 ANQGSEA. The CDR3 here is CSVWAGFTNEQYF. CDR3 DNA: TGCAGCGTCTGGGCAGGCTTTACGAACGAGCAGTACTTC.

This clonotype has only a few counts. This chain joins TRBV6-6 and TRBJ2-1; D is unresolved. V gave up 0 bases and J gave up 6 bases, with 9 bases separating them. The CDR3 is 14 residues long. Germline values: CDR1 MNHNY, CDR2 SVGAGI (reference sequence). In nucleotides, the CDR3 is TGTGCCAGCAGTTACTCGTGGATTTTCAATGAGCAGTTCTTC. Translating it yields CASSYSWIFNEQFF.

This clonotype occurred many times. This chain links TRBV20-1 with TRBJ2-7; no clear D. Germline V lookup: CDR1 DFQATT, CDR2 SNEGSKA (reference sequence). This CDR3 has 12 residues. Between the trimmed V and J ends, which lost 0 bases and 6 bases, there was a span of 9 bases. CDR3 sequence: CSARESRIEQYF. The DNA of the CDR3 is TGCAGTGCTAGAGAATCGAGAATCGAGCAGTACTTC.

This clonotype has just a few counts. The V and J genes are TRBV6-2 or TRBV6-3 and TRBJ2-7; D may be TRBD1 (5 bases). The V end was cut by 6 bases, the J end by 3 bases, with 18 bases between. CDR1 is MNHEY, CDR2 SVGEGT, per germline. The CDR3 consists of 15 residues. As DNA, the CDR3 is TGTGCCAGCAGGCGCAACCAGGGAACGGTCTACGAGCAGTACTTC. Residues: CASRRNQGTVYEQYF.

The chain joins TRBV5-1 to TRBJ1-1; D is uncertain. V dropped 2 bases and J dropped 6 bases, with 14 bases sitting between them. The CDR3 is 14 amino acids. CDR1 is SGHRS and CDR2 is YFSETQ in the germline V gene. CDR3 region: CASSFGVSGAEAFF. CDR3 DNA sequence: TGCGCCAGCAGCTTCGGGGTTAGCGGCGCTGAAGCTTTCTTT.

Note on this clonotype: The junction differs from germline at one of its ends, possibly a read error. The chain links TRBV12-3 or TRBV12-4 to TRBJ2-3, with D perhaps matching TRBD1 or TRBD2 (5 bases each). The length of the CDR3 is 12 residues. The CDR3 here is CASRVGADMQYF. The CDR3 nucleotides are TGTGCCAGCAGAGTCGGGGCAGATATGCAGTATTTT.

The chain joins TRBV20-1 to TRBJ1-1, with 7 bases fitting TRBD1. CDR1 is DFQATT and CDR2 is SNEGSKA in the germline V gene (reference sequence). Trimming at V came to 5 bases and at J to 6 bases, leaving 12 bases not matched to a gene. CDR3 length: 14 residues. CDR3 nucleotide sequence: TGCAGTGCTCCCCCAGGGGGGCTATTCGCTGAAGCTTTCTTT. Translated, it gives CSAPPGGLFAEAFF.

This clonotype came up a few times. The genes are TRBV20-1 and TRBJ2-7; 7 positions match TRBD2. CDR3 length: 15 residues. Germline V gene sequence: CDR1 DFQATT, CDR2 SNEGSKA (reference sequence). Losses at the gene ends were 6 bases for V and 0 bases for J; bases not matched to a gene: 11. CDR3 region: CSALTSDVYSYEQYF. CDR3 nucleotide sequence: TGCAGTGCGCTTACTAGCGACGTATACTCCTACGAGCAGTACTTC.

This clonotype was seen repeatedly, ten times or more. Here the CDR3 reads CASSLLAGEGETQYF. The CDR3 DNA is TGTGCCAGCAGCTTACTAGCGGGAGAAGGAGAGACCCAGTACTTC. The chain links TRBV12-3 or TRBV12-4 to TRBJ2-5, with 11 bases aligning to TRBD2. This CDR3 spans 15 amino acids. The V segment lost 6 bases and the J segment 4 bases; nucleotides outside the gene matches: 7.

This clonotype was picked up a small number of times. The genes are TRBV5-6 and TRBJ2-7, with 10 bases that match TRBD1. The germline V gene encodes CDR1 SGHDT and CDR2 YYEEEE. The CDR3 spans 15 residues. V was pared by 5 bases and J by 6 bases, with 11 bases of the junction left unmatched. CDR3 residues: CASRLGGQGLFEQYF. Written as DNA, the CDR3 is TGTGCCAGCAGGCTGGGGGGACAGGGGCTTTTCGAGCAGTACTTC. Complete variable domain (other parts from reference TRBV5-6 and TRBJ2-7): DAGVTQSPTHLIKTRGQQVTLRCSPKSGHDTVSWYQQALGQGPQFIFQYYEEEERQRGNFPDRFSGHQFPNYSSELNVNALLLGDSALYLCASRLGGQGLFEQYFGPGTRLTVT.

This chain connects TRBV11-1 to TRBJ2-1; 15 bases map to TRBD2. V shed 7 bases and J 0 bases; nucleotides not matched to a gene: 4. The CDR3 runs 17 residues. CDR1 is SGHAT, CDR2 FQDESV, per germline (reference sequence). DNA of the CDR3: TGTGCCAGCAAGGGACTAGCGGGGGGCGGCTCCTACAATGAGCAGTTCTTC. The encoded protein is CASKGLAGGGSYNEQFF.

This clonotype was counted only a few times. The rearrangement joins TRBV7-2 to TRBJ2-3; the D gene is possibly TRBD2 (5 bases). Trimming cost V 4 bases and J 0 bases, with 14 bases left between them. The V gene's germline CDR1 is SGHTA and CDR2 FQGNSA. The CDR3 runs 16 residues. CDR3 amino acids: CASSSLAVVSTDTQYF. CDR3 in DNA: TGTGCCAGCAGCTCTCTAGCCGTAGTTAGCACAGATACGCAGTATTTT.